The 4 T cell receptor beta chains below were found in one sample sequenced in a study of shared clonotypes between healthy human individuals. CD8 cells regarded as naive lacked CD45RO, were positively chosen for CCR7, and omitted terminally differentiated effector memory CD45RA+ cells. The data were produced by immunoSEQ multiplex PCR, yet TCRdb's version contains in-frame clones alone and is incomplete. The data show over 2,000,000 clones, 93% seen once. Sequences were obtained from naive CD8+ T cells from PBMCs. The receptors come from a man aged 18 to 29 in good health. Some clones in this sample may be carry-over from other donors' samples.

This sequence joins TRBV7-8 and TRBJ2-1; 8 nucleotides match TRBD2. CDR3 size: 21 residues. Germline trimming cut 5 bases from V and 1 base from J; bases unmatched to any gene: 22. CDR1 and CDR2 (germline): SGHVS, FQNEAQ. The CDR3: CASSDGKHGTRGDRSYNEQFF. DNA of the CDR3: TGTGCCAGCAGCGACGGCAAACACGGGACTAGGGGGGATAGGTCCTACAATGAGCAGTTCTTC.

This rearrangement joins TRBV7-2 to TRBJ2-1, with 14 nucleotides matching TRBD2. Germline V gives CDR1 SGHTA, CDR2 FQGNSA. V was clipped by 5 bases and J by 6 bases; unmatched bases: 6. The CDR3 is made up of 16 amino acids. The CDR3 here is CASSPGLAGGLNEQFF. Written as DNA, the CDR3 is TGTGCCAGCAGCCCCGGACTAGCGGGAGGACTCAATGAGCAGTTCTTC.

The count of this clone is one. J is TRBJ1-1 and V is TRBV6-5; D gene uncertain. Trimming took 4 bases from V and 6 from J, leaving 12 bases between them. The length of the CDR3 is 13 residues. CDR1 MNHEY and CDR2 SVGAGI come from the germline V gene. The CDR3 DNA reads TGTGCCAGCAGTTCCGTACCGGTGGCTGAAGCTTTCTTT. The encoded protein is CASSSVPVAEAFF.

Written as DNA, the CDR3 is TGTGCCAGCAGCCCCCAGGGTAATGAAAAACTGTTTTTT. This gives the protein CASSPQGNEKLFF. The chain couples TRBV9 to TRBJ1-4, with D possibly being TRBD1 (5 bases). The V end lost 4 bases, the J end lost 4 bases, and 8 bases lay between the germline ends. This CDR3 is built from 13 residues. Germline V gene lookup returns CDR1 SGDLS and CDR2 YYNGEE.